This entry lists 5 T cell receptor beta chains sequenced from one sample in a study of blood T cell repertoires in COVID-19. Sequenced by immunoSEQ multiplex PCR; TCRdb stores in-frame clones only, minus some. The profile covers 150,000 to 200,000 clones, with roughly 90% appearing a single time and about 6.6% taken by the ten largest. The sequencing input was PBMCs or T cells enriched from blood (not recorded which). These receptors all stem from a woman in her 50s who had recovered from COVID-19.

This chain links TRBV19 with TRBJ1-1, with D perhaps matching TRBD1 (6 bases). V was pared by 0 bases and J by 6 bases, with 14 bases between. This CDR3 region has 15 residues. The V gene's germline CDR1 is LNHDA and CDR2 SQIVND (reference sequence). The CDR3 sequence is CASSIERGARSEAFF. The CDR3 bases are TGTGCCAGTAGTATAGAGCGGGGGGCGAGGTCTGAAGCTTTCTTT.

The chain carries TRBV5-6 and TRBJ1-6; D perhaps matches TRBD1 (5 bases). The CDR3 extends over 15 amino acids. Per germline, CDR1 SGHDT and CDR2 YYEEEE. Deletions cut 4 bases from V and 9 bases from J, with 17 bases between. The CDR3 DNA follows: TGTGCCAGCAGCCCAGGCGGGGGGATTAGTTCACCCCTCCACTTT. It codes for CASSPGGGISSPLHF.

The chain employs TRBV11-2 and TRBJ2-5; 9 nucleotides match TRBD1. Per the germline V gene, CDR1 is SGHAT and CDR2 is FQNNGV. The CDR3 totals 15 residues. The V gene end was trimmed by 5 bases and the J gene end by 0 bases; junction bases not matched to a gene: 4. CDR3 amino acids: CASSPGTGNQETQYF. The CDR3 DNA is TGTGCCAGCAGCCCCGGGACAGGGAACCAAGAGACCCAGTACTTC. The full variable domain, rest sourced from reference TRBV11-2 and TRBJ2-5, is EAGVAQSPRYKIIEKRQSVAFWCNPISGHATLYWYQQILGQGPKLLIQFQNNGVVDDSQLPKDRFSAERLKGVDSTLKIQPAKLEDSAVYLCASSPGTGNQETQYFGPGTRLLVL.

The chain uses TRBV3-1 (or the pseudogene TRBV3-2) and TRBJ2-3, with D unresolved. Germline V gives CDR1 LGHDT, CDR2 YNNKEL (reference sequence). The length of the CDR3 is 14 residues. Trimming took 0 bases from V and 5 from J, leaving 9 bases between them. The CDR3 nucleotides are TGTGCCAGCAGCCAAGATGGGCGCTTAGATACGCAGTATTTT. Translation: CASSQDGRLDTQYF.

The genes are TRBV12-3 or TRBV12-4 and TRBJ2-1; D is unclear. Deletions cut 5 bases from V and 6 bases from J, with 11 bases between. There are 13 residues in the CDR3. CDR3 region: CASSPRSGNEQFF. In DNA, the CDR3 is TGTGCCAGCAGTCCAAGATCCGGCAATGAGCAGTTCTTC.